This T cell receptor beta chain derives from a study of T cells in localized non-small cell lung cancer. V was pared by 3 bases and J by 1 base, with 14 bases between. Germline CDR1 SGDLS, CDR2 YYNGEE. This CDR3 spans 16 amino acids. Study outcomes and limitations: The appearance of a median roughly 61 of the top 100 tumor clones was seen in adjacent lung.

The assay was immunoSEQ multiplex PCR, and TCRdb's table has in-frame clones only and misses some. This table has 1,600 or so clones, 26% appearing once. There are a few counts of this clone. Its antigen is unknown. This chain joins TRBV9 and TRBJ1-5, with D perhaps TRBD1 (6 bases). This TCR was recovered from a female donor over 55 with stage I lung adenocarcinoma. The source was normal lung tissue next to the tumor, collected before any cancer treatment. The CDR3, as DNA: TGTGCCAGCAGCGACACAGGGATGGCAAGCAATCAGCCCCAGCATTTT. This sequence encodes CASSDTGMASNQPQHF.